This TCR beta chain emerged from a study of control samples from healthy donors and cancer patients. Assay: immunoSEQ multiplex PCR; the TCRdb copy retains only in-frame clones and omits some. Among some 150,000 clones listed, 75% to 90% were seen once. V lost 3 bases and J 3 bases, leaving 3 bases between the germline ends. The V gene's germline CDR1 is KGHDR and CDR2 SFDVKD. The CDR3 extends over 12 amino acids. The V and J genes are TRBV24-1 and TRBJ2-3; D gene unclear. This receptor was obtained from a man aged 30 to 39 in good health. Sequenced sample: blood. The CDR3 loop reads CATSDATDTQYF. The CDR3, as DNA: TGTGCCACCAGTGATGCTACAGATACGCAGTATTTT.